Shown below are 7 T cell receptor beta chains from a single sample sequenced in a study of beta chain features in type 1 diabetes. Study observations and caveats: Among patients with Type 1 diabetes, TCRB CDR3s were moderately but significantly shorter in every one of the four CD4+ subsets.

As every portion of the isolated RNA was reverse transcribed, the sequencing read expressed TCRB transcripts. Assay used: immunoSEQ multiplex PCR; TCRdb lists only in-frame clones, some missing. Altogether about 160,000 clones are present, approximately 7.8% being singletons, with the ten largest covering around 0.94%. No antigen is known for these receptors. Sequencing was carried out using central memory CD4+ T cells from blood. Every receptor here comes from a middle-aged woman with type 1 diabetes.

This sequence joins TRBV7-3 and TRBJ2-4; tentatively, D is TRBD2 (6 bases). This CDR3 has 13 amino acids. Germline V gives CDR1 SGHTA, CDR2 FQGTGA. V was clipped by 4 bases and J by 4 bases, with 8 bases between them. CDR3 region: CASSSGEKNIQYF. CDR3 nucleotide sequence: TGTGCCAGCAGCTCGGGGGAAAAAAACATTCAGTACTTC.

This clone was recorded a few times. The rearrangement uses TRBV4-2 and TRBJ2-1; D perhaps matches TRBD2 (6 bases). Trimming pared 2 bases from V and 13 bases from J, leaving 9 bases between. There are 11 residues in the CDR3. The germline gives CDR1 LGHNA, CDR2 YNFKEQ. CDR3 sequence: CASSQTGSQFF. The DNA for the CDR3 is TGTGCCAGCAGCCAAACCGGGAGCCAGTTCTTC.

This clone appeared many times. The gene calls are TRBV7-9 and TRBJ1-3, with 7 bases lining up with TRBD1. V lost 6 bases to trimming and J lost 6 bases; unmatched junction nucleotides: 11. Germline V gene lookup returns CDR1 SEHNR and CDR2 FQNEAQ (reference sequence). The CDR3 contains 15 residues. In DNA form, the CDR3 reads TGTGCCAGCAGTCAGGACAGGCCTACCAAAAACACCATATATTTT. Its protein product is CASSQDRPTKNTIYF.

This clone was found a few times. The chain couples TRBV5-4 to TRBJ2-5; 10 bases are a match to TRBD2. Trimming removed 1 base from V and 5 bases from J; junction bases left unmatched: 5. The CDR3 has 15 amino acids. Germline V gene data show CDR1 as SGHNT and CDR2 as YYREEE (reference sequence). CDR3 sequence reads: CASSLPSGSGETQYF. The CDR3 DNA reads TGTGCCAGCAGCTTGCCTAGCGGGAGTGGGGAGACCCAGTACTTC.

About this clone: One junction end does not reproduce the germline sequence, and a read error may be involved. The V call is TRBV18, the J call TRBJ1-2; TRBD1 agrees at 7 bases. The CDR3 has 14 residues. CDR1 is KGHSH, CDR2 LQKENI, per germline. CDR3 residues: CASSPGTEAALNHF. CDR3 nucleotide sequence: TGTGCCAGCTCACCAGGGACAGAAGCTGCTCTAAACCACTTC.

Only a few counts were recorded for this clone. The chain combines TRBV18 with TRBJ1-1; D possibly corresponds to TRBD1 (6 bases). The CDR3 runs to 16 residues. Germline CDR1 is KGHSH and CDR2 is LQKENI. Trimming took 3 bases from V and 5 from J, leaving 19 bases between them. CDR3 DNA sequence: TGTGCCAGCTCACCGTGGGGGGGGCCGGGGCGGACTGAAGCTTTCTTT. It yields the protein CASSPWGGPGRTEAFF.

This rearrangement joins TRBV10-3 to TRBJ1-1, with a tentative D call TRBD1 (5 bases). The CDR3 is made up of 13 amino acids. Per the germline V gene, CDR1 is ENHRY and CDR2 is SYGVKD. V was cut by 4 bases and J by 1 base, with 7 bases left in between. This CDR3 is CAISVGGNTEAFF. The CDR3 DNA reads as TGTGCCATCAGTGTGGGGGGGAACACTGAAGCTTTCTTT.